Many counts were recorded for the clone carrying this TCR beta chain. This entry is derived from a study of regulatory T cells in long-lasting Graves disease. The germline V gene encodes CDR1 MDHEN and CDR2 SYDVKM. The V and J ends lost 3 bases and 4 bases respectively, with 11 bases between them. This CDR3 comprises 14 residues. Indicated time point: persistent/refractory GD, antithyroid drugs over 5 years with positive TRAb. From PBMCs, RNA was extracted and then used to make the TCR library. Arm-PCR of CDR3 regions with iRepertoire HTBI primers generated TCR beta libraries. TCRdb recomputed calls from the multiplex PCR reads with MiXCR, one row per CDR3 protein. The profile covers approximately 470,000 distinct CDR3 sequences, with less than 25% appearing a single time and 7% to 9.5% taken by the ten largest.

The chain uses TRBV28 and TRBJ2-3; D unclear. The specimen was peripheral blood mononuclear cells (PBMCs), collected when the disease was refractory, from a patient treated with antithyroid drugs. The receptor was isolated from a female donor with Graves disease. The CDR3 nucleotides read TGTGCCAGCAGTTTGTCTACAGTCCCAGATACGCAGTATTTT. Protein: CASSLSTVPDTQYF.